The clone carrying this T cell receptor beta chain was seen only a few times. Its antigen is currently unknown. V lost 5 bases and J lost 1; bases outside the gene matches: 3. This CDR3 is 14 amino acids long. The germline CDR1 and CDR2 sequences are SGHNT and YYREEE (reference sequence). TCRalpha and TCRbeta libraries used 5'RACE with constant-segment primers and UMIs. TCRdb redid the calling of the 5' RACE reads with MiXCR, one entry per CDR3 protein. The sample lists approximately 500,000 distinct CDR3 sequences, more than 20% seen once, with approximately 13% in the top ten. The data were obtained in a study of T-cell memory formation after mild COVID-19. General observations from the study: Pre-infection memory contained some responding clones, which suggested that cross-reactive memory had joined. Later expanders leaned CD4+, whereas day 15 to 85 contracting clones were balanced CD4/CD8. Contracting CD4+ clones were located mainly in CM and EM, and CD8+ clones in EMRA.

The sequence was obtained from an adult woman who had mild COVID-19 (a few samples of this study predate the infection). Cell type and time point are not known. The chain has TRBV5-4 and TRBJ1-5; 7 positions agree with TRBD1. The sample taken for sequencing was PBMCs or a T cell subset sorted from them (not recorded which). CDR3 bases: TGTGCCAGCAGTCCGGACAGGAGCAATCAGCCCCAGCATTTT. This codes for CASSPDRSNQPQHF.